What follows is one T cell receptor beta chain and its context. No antigen is known for it. This record belongs to a study of blood T cells in healthy people across ages. General study results and limits: Across samples, TCR beta diversity tracked strongly with naive T cell percentage. TCR beta diversity per million T cells fell roughly linearly with age.

Primed by a sample-barcoded 5' primer and a J-beta primer mix, a second PCR proceeded for roughly 7 to 12 cycles. Each cDNA molecule carried a tag from a template-switch adaptor that contained 12 random nucleotides. TCRdb independently ran MiXCR on the 5' RACE reads; one entry per CDR3 protein. The table shows over 600,000 distinct CDR3 sequences, with 40% to 45% occurring only once. Each sample gave at least 6 million isolated PBMCs. The CDR3 loop spans 18 amino acids. The ends lost 2 bases at V and 1 base at J; junction bases unmatched: 8. Germline CDR1 SEHNR, CDR2 FQNEAQ (reference sequence). This clonotype originated in an elderly man in good health. This chain links TRBV7-9 with TRBJ2-2; 9 bases align to TRBD1. Sequenced sample: blood. The CDR3 here is CASSLRSTGQGNTGELFF. The CDR3 nucleotides are TGTGCCAGCAGCTTAAGGTCGACGGGACAGGGGAACACCGGGGAGCTGTTTTTT. The full variable domain, in which reference TRBV7-9 and TRBJ2-2 provide the parts outside the CDR3, is DTGVSQNPRHKITKRGQNVTFRCDPISEHNRLYWYRQTLGQGPEFLTYFQNEAQLEKSRLLSDRFSAERPKGSFSTLEIQRTEQGDSAMYLCASSLRSTGQGNTGELFFGEGSRLTVL.